Reported below is one T cell receptor (beta chain). The data derive from a study of shared clonotypes between healthy human individuals. Overall study context: Donor ages ranged 18 to 49 years: a couple of women, a few men.

Trimming took 5 bases from V and 6 from J; bases not matched to a gene: 9. CDR3 length: 16 amino acids. The germline CDR1 and CDR2 sequences are SGHNT and YYREEE (reference sequence). Among the unsorted PBMC samples, replicate PCRs used roughly 300 ng DNA, 25,000 to 35,000 T cell genomes. Libraries were prepared by immunoSEQ multiplex PCR; TCRdb keeps only in-frame clonotypes and omits some of them. This sample carries about 530,000 clones, over 60% of them seen once, and the ten largest clones take under 15%. The chain combines TRBV5-4 with TRBJ2-2; 11 bases agree with TRBD2. The sequence came from a woman aged 40-49 years in good health. Some clones in this sample may be carry-over from other donors' samples. The specimen sequenced was PBMCs. The CDR3 DNA is TGTGCCAGCAGACCAACTAGCGGGAGTATCTCCGGGGAGCTGTTTTTT. Translating it yields CASRPTSGSISGELFF.